Listed below are T cell receptor beta chains from one sample, sequenced in a study of blood T cell repertoires in COVID-19. Sequencing used immunoSEQ multiplex PCR; TCRdb keeps in-frame clones, though not all of them. The repertoire holds 400,000 to 550,000 clones, roughly nine tenths seen once, with about 2.1% in the top ten. The sequencing sample was made of PBMCs or T cells enriched from blood (not recorded which). These receptors all stem from a young woman with acute COVID-19. The CDR3 runs from the conserved cysteine through the conserved F or W. A D gene is named only where the DNA matches it firmly.

v_call: TRBV27
j_call: TRBJ1-2
d_call: TRBD1
cdr3_aa: CASKPGQGEGNYGYTF

v_call: TRBV7-9
j_call: TRBJ2-1
d_call: .
cdr3_aa: CASSLGGGSYNEQFF

v_call: TRBV7-6
j_call: TRBJ1-5
d_call: TRBD1
cdr3_aa: CASSLGQGPNQPQHF

v_call: TRBV27
j_call: TRBJ2-4
d_call: .
cdr3_aa: CASSLESRLAKNIQYF

v_call: TRBV12-3/TRBV12-4
j_call: TRBJ1-2
d_call: .
cdr3_aa: CASSKTSGYTF

v_call: TRBV7-3
j_call: TRBJ2-3
d_call: .
cdr3_aa: CASSYLAESTDTQYF

v_call: TRBV18
j_call: TRBJ1-1
d_call: .
cdr3_aa: CASSPDLTGEAFF

v_call: TRBV6-2/TRBV6-3
j_call: TRBJ2-7
d_call: TRBD1
cdr3_aa: CASSYGTGLYYEQYF

v_call: TRBV6-6
j_call: TRBJ1-2
d_call: .
cdr3_aa: CASSYETNYGYTF

v_call: TRBV7-7
j_call: TRBJ2-7
d_call: TRBD2
cdr3_aa: CASSLVLAGVSYEQYF

v_call: TRBV6-5
j_call: TRBJ1-3
d_call: .
cdr3_aa: CASSYSRTGLGDTIYF

v_call: TRBV15
j_call: TRBJ2-5
d_call: .
cdr3_aa: CATSRDRRQTQETQYF

v_call: TRBV9
j_call: TRBJ1-2
d_call: .
cdr3_aa: CASSLGDTNYGYTF

v_call: TRBV10-3
j_call: TRBJ2-7
d_call: TRBD2
cdr3_aa: CAISDPTSGPYEQYF

v_call: TRBV7-7
j_call: TRBJ1-5
d_call: TRBD1
cdr3_aa: CASSLVGRPATGPLYSNQPQHF

v_call: TRBV6-2/TRBV6-3
j_call: TRBJ2-7
d_call: TRBD2
cdr3_aa: CASSYSRREWGYEQYF

v_call: TRBV21-1
j_call: TRBJ1-4
d_call: .
cdr3_aa: CASSRTGTGGINEKLFF

v_call: TRBV28
j_call: TRBJ2-7
d_call: TRBD1
cdr3_aa: CASSRPGQGRYEQYF

v_call: TRBV28
j_call: TRBJ1-1
d_call: .
cdr3_aa: CASSGGLNEAFF

v_call: TRBV11-2
j_call: TRBJ2-5
d_call: TRBD2
cdr3_aa: CASSLGTSGDQETQYF

v_call: TRBV15
j_call: TRBJ2-1
d_call: .
cdr3_aa: CATSRVFAGSYNEQFF